Listed below are T cell receptor beta chains from one sample, sequenced in a study of type 1 and type 2 diabetes patients. Via MiXCR, TCRdb re-called the multiplex PCR reads, giving one row per CDR3 protein. The sample yields around 300,000 distinct CDR3 sequences, around 47% seen once. The sample taken for sequencing was peripheral blood mononuclear cells (PBMCs). The source is a man between 18 and 29 years old with type 2 diabetes. Each CDR3 is given with its conserved first and last residue. D genes are given only for firm matches. Clone size is not always given. Where it is, it says once, few, many or a class for expanded clones.

V: TRBV28
size: NA
D: NA
J: TRBJ2-7
CDR3: CASSLVASSGEQYF
DNA: TGTGCCAGCAGTTTAGTAGCTAGCTCGGGTGAGCAGTACTTC

V: TRBV27
size: few
D: NA
J: TRBJ2-7
CDR3: CASSLRVSYEQYF
DNA: TGTGCCAGCAGTTTACGGGTCTCCTACGAGCAGTACTTC

V: TRBV2
size: NA
D: NA
J: TRBJ1-1
CDR3: CASYSANTEAFF
DNA: TGTGCCAGTTACTCAGCGAACACTGAAGCTTTCTTT

V: TRBV28
size: few
D: NA
J: TRBJ2-7
CDR3: CASSASPTYEQYF
DNA: TGTGCCTCGTCGGCTTCTCCCACCTACGAGCAGTACTTC

V: TRBV3-1
size: once
D: NA
J: TRBJ2-5
CDR3: CASSQDEASVQETQYF
DNA: TGTGCCAGCAGCCAAGACGAGGCTAGCGTCCAAGAGACCCAGTACTTC

V: TRBV6-4
size: NA
D: TRBD1
J: TRBJ2-7
CDR3: CASSYLGTGKSYEQYF
DNA: TGTGCCAGCAGTTACCTGGGGACAGGGAAATCCTACGAGCAGTACTTC

V: TRBV19
size: NA
D: NA
J: TRBJ1-6
CDR3: CASSQADSPLHF
DNA: TGTGCCAGTAGTCAGGCGGATTCACCCCTCCACTTT

V: TRBV28
size: NA
D: NA
J: TRBJ2-7
CDR3: CASRPLQTITGSDIWYEQYF
DNA: TGTGCCAGCAGGCCACTACAAACTATAACAGGGTCCGATATTTGGTACGAGCAGTACTTC

V: TRBV7-9
size: few
D: NA
J: TRBJ2-3
CDR3: CASSPFPVGTTLLEEDTQYF
DNA: TGTGCCAGCAGCCCCTTTCCGGTCGGGACGACCCTCCTCGAGGAAGATACGCAGTATTTT

V: TRBV5-8
size: NA
D: NA
J: TRBJ1-3
CDR3: CASSLIGNTIYF
DNA: TGTGCCAGCAGCTTGATCGGAAACACCATATATTTT

V: TRBV20-1
size: few
D: NA
J: TRBJ2-7
CDR3: CSALGGEQYF
DNA: TGCAGTGCTCTGGGTGGCGAGCAGTACTTC

V: TRBV19
size: NA
D: TRBD1
J: TRBJ1-6
CDR3: CASRTGQGIPLHF
DNA: TGTGCCAGTAGAACCGGACAGGGTATACCCCTCCACTTT

V: TRBV6-1
size: NA
D: NA
J: TRBJ2-7
CDR3: CATRGGSSYEQYF
DNA: TGTGCCACCAGGGGAGGGAGCTCCTACGAGCAGTACTTC

V: TRBV12-3/TRBV12-4
size: NA
D: NA
J: TRBJ2-7
CDR3: CASSLGQGRHLEQYF
DNA: TGTGCCAGCAGTTTGGGTCAGGGGCGGCATCTCGAGCAGTACTTC

V: TRBV7-8
size: NA
D: NA
J: TRBJ2-5
CDR3: CASSEQGGETDAETQYF
DNA: TGTGCCAGCAGCGAACAGGGGGGGGAAACGGACGCGGAGACCCAGTACTTC

V: TRBV11-1
size: NA
D: NA
J: TRBJ2-7
CDR3: CASSLVLRNEQYF
DNA: TGTGCCAGCAGCTTAGTACTTCGTAACGAGCAGTACTTC

V: TRBV19
size: few
D: NA
J: TRBJ2-2
CDR3: CASRPRNTGELFF
DNA: TGTGCCAGTAGACCGAGAAACACCGGGGAGCTGTTTTTT

V: TRBV6-1
size: NA
D: NA
J: TRBJ1-6
CDR3: CASRSYSPLHF
DNA: TGTGCCAGCAGGAGTTATTCACCCCTCCACTTT

V: TRBV28
size: few
D: NA
J: TRBJ1-6
CDR3: CASSPLDNSPLHF
DNA: TGTGCCAGCAGTCCTCTCGATAATTCACCCCTCCACTTT

V: TRBV5-6
size: NA
D: NA
J: TRBJ1-1
CDR3: CASSLQGRFAEAFF
DNA: TGTGCCAGCAGCCTGCAGGGGAGGTTCGCTGAAGCTTTCTTT

V: TRBV20-1
size: NA
D: TRBD2
J: TRBJ2-5
CDR3: CSAGLAGGETQYF
DNA: TGCAGTGCTGGACTAGCGGGTGGCGAGACCCAGTACTTC

V: TRBV5-1
size: once
D: NA
J: TRBJ1-2
CDR3: CASSLDVALGYTF
DNA: TGCGCCAGCAGCTTGGATGTGGCGCTGGGCTACACCTTC

V: TRBV7-9
size: once
D: NA
J: TRBJ2-7
CDR3: CASSQEGGEQYF
DNA: TGCGCCAGCAGCCAAGAGGGAGGAGAGCAGTACTTC

V: TRBV6-2/TRBV6-3
size: once
D: NA
J: TRBJ2-2
CDR3: CASSYHRESTGELFF
DNA: TGTGCCAGCAGTTATCACAGGGAATCCACCGGGGAGCTGTTTTTT

V: TRBV7-3
size: once
D: NA
J: TRBJ2-5
CDR3: CATSDPRAGGETQYF
DNA: TGTGCCACCAGTGATCCCCGGGCCGGGGGAGAGACCCAGTACTTC

V: TRBV12-3/TRBV12-4
size: NA
D: NA
J: TRBJ1-2
CDR3: CASRAGRLYGYTF
DNA: TGTGCCAGCAGGGCCGGACGCCTCTATGGCTACACCTTC

V: TRBV10-3
size: few
D: NA
J: TRBJ2-1
CDR3: CAISHLENEQFF
DNA: TGTGCCATCAGTCACCTAGAGAATGAGCAGTTCTTC

V: TRBV2
size: NA
D: NA
J: TRBJ2-3
CDR3: CASSEVGYRDTQYF
DNA: TGTGCCAGCAGTGAAGTCGGCTACAGGGATACGCAGTATTTT